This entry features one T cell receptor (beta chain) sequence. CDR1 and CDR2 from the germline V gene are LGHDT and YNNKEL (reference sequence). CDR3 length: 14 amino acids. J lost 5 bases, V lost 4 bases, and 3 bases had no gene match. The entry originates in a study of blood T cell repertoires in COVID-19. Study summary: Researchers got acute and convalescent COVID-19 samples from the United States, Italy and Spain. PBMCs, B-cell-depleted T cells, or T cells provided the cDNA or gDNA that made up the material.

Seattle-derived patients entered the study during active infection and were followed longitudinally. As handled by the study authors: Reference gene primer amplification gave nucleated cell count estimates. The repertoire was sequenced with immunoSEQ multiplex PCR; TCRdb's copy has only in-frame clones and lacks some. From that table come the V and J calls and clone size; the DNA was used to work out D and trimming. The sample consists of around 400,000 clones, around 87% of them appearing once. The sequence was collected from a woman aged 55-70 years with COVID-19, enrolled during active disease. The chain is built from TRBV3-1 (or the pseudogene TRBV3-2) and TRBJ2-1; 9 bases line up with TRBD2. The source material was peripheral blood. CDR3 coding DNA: TGTGCCAGCAGCCCCCGCGGGGGGGACAATGAGCAGTTCTTC. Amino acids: CASSPRGGDNEQFF.